This TCR beta chain was documented in a study of radiation and T cells in renal cell carcinoma. Broader study findings: From baseline, blood top tumor clonotypes peaked at 2 weeks post-radiation.

Some clones are missing from TCRdb's copy, which holds only in-frame ones; the method was immunoSEQ multiplex PCR. Of tens of thousands of clones listed, 65% to 90% are singletons. Trimming pared 5 bases from V and 4 bases from J, leaving 18 bases between. This CDR3 has 16 residues. CDR1 LNHNV and CDR2 YYDKDF come from the germline V gene (reference sequence). Time point reported: blood 2 weeks post-SBRT. Treatment reported: 15 Gy SBRT to primary tumor, nephrectomy 4 weeks later. The patient's renal cell carcinoma had clear cell pathology. With regard to this clone: Its antigen is unknown.

The clonotype originates from a woman in her 50s with renal cell carcinoma. Sequencing used blood, obtained from a patient whose treatment included radiotherapy and nephrectomy. The chain uses TRBV15 and TRBJ1-5; tentatively, D is TRBD1 (5 bases). Here the CDR3 reads CATSGRSGTVNQPQHF. CDR3 coding DNA: TGTGCCACCAGCGGCCGATCCGGGACTGTAAATCAGCCCCAGCATTTT.